This T cell receptor (beta chain) was obtained from a study of CD8+ T cells in alopecia areata. Reverse transcribed after extraction, RNA yielded cDNA as the sequencing template. Libraries were prepared by immunoSEQ multiplex PCR; TCRdb keeps only in-frame clonotypes and omits some of them. The table lists under 150,000 clones, 61% of them singletons. The sample's treatment: oral pan-JAK inhibitor, 5-10 mg twice daily. The sequence derives from a human donor with alopecia areata. Sample: CD4+ T cells sorted from blood, taken at week 4, from a patient treated with tofacitinib.

The CDR3 loop is CASSESSGYTF. CDR3 bases: TGTGCCAGCAGTGAATCATCGGGATACACCTTC. This chain uses TRBV25-1 with TRBJ1-2; D call uncertain. CDR1 and CDR2 (germline): MGHDK, SYGVNS. The CDR3 covers 11 residues. V was trimmed by 1 base and J by 11 bases, leaving 8 bases between them.